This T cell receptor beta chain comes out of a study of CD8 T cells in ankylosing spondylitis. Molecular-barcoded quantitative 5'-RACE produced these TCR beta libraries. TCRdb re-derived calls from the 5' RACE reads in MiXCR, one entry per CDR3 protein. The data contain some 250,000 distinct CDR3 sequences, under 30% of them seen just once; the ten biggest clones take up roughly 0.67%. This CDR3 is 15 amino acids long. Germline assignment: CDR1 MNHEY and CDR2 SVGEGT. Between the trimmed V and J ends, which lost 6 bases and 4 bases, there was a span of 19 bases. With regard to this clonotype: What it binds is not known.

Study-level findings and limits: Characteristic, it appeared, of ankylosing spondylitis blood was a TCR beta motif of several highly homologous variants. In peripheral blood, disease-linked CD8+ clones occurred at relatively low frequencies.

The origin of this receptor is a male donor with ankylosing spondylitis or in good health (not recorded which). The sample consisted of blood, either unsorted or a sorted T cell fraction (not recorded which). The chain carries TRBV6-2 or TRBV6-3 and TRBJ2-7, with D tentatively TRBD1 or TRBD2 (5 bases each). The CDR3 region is CASRSGTLLRYEQYF. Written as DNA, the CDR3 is TGTGCCAGCAGGTCCGGGACCTTGCTTAGGTACGAGCAGTACTTC.